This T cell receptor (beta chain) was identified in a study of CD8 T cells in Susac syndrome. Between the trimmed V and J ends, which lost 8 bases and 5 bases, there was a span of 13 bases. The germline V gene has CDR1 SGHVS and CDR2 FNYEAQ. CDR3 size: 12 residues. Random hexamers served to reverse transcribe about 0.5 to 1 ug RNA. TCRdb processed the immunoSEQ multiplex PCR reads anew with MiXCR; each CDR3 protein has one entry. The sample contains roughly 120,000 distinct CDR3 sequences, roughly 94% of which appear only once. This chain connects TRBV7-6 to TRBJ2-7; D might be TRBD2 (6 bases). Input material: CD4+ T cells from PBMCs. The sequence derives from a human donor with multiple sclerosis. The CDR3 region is CASALATHEQYF. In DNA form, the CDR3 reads TGTGCCAGCGCTCTAGCGACCCACGAGCAGTACTTC.